A selection of T cell receptor beta chains follows, all from one sample in a study of OX40 agonist ivuxolimab in advanced cancers. The table came from immunoSEQ multiplex PCR; TCRdb's copy has only in-frame clones and leaves some out. The table lists about 58,000 clones, about 88% of them singletons, with around 0.76% in the top ten. Sequencing used CD4+ or CD8+ T cells sorted from blood, obtained in a trial of the OX40 agonist ivuxolimab. Receptor source: an adult with an advanced solid tumor such as melanoma, head and neck, liver or kidney cancer. Each CDR3 is given with its conserved first and last residue. D genes are given only for firm matches. Expanded clones get a size class; other rows say once, few or many, or leave the size out.

>.|TRBV7-2|.|TRBJ2-1
CASSKTARNEQFF
TGTGCCAGCAGCAAGACCGCCCGAAATGAGCAGTTCTTC
>TRBD1|TRBV15|.|TRBJ1-4
CATSRATGGDEKLFF
TGTGCCACCAGCAGAGCGACAGGGGGTGATGAAAAACTGTTTTTT
>.|TRBV10-3|.|TRBJ2-3
CAISGAGHENTDTQYF
TGTGCCATCAGTGGAGCGGGACACGAGAACACAGATACGCAGTATTTT
>TRBD1|TRBV9|.|TRBJ2-5
CASSVGGQRQETQYF
TGTGCCAGCAGCGTAGGGGGACAGAGACAAGAGACCCAGTACTTC
>TRBD2|TRBV19|.|TRBJ2-3
CASSISGRAPDTQYF
TGTGCCAGTAGTATCAGCGGGAGGGCCCCAGATACGCAGTATTTT
>.|TRBV6-1|.|TRBJ2-3
CASSKSSRYSDTQYF
TGTGCCAGCAGTAAATCTAGCCGATACTCAGATACGCAGTATTTT
>.|TRBV5-1|.|TRBJ2-7
CASSLGMERSEQYF
TGCGCCAGCAGCTTGGGTATGGAAAGGAGCGAGCAGTACTTC
>.|TRBV5-8|.|TRBJ2-4
CASRTSLTGLAKNIQYF
TGTGCCAGCAGGACTTCCCTTACAGGCCTAGCCAAAAACATTCAGTACTTC
>.|TRBV27|.|TRBJ2-5
CASSSWTTQETQYF
TGTGCCAGCAGTTCCTGGACTACTCAAGAGACCCAGTACTTC
>TRBD1|TRBV4-3|.|TRBJ2-5
CASSQNGPTGLGETQYF
TGCGCCAGCAGCCAGAATGGTCCGACAGGGCTCGGTGAGACCCAGTACTTC
>TRBD2|TRBV5-4|.|TRBJ2-2
CASTHVGREDIGELFF
TGTGCCAGCACTCACGTGGGGCGGGAGGACATCGGGGAGCTGTTTTTT
>.|TRBV4-3|medium-sized|TRBJ2-1
CASSHGGDEQFF
TGCGCCAGCAGCCATGGGGGCGACGAGCAGTTCTTC
>TRBD2|TRBV7-3|.|TRBJ2-1
CASSLSPSGNNNEQFF
TGTGCCAGCAGCTTATCCCCTAGCGGGAATAACAATGAGCAGTTCTTC
>.|TRBV9|.|TRBJ2-3
CASSVRGATTDTQYF
TGTGCCAGCAGCGTACGGGGGGCTACCACAGATACGCAGTATTTT
>.|TRBV2|once|TRBJ1-4
CASSPSRTATNEKLFF
TGTGCCAGCAGTCCCTCCCGGACAGCAACTAATGAAAAACTGTTTTTT
>.|TRBV7-8|.|TRBJ1-2
CASSPPGGRGYTF
TGTGCCAGCAGCCCGCCGGGGGGACGTGGCTACACCTTC
>.|TRBV4-3|.|TRBJ1-6
CASSQRGLGSVRSPLHF
TGCGCCAGCAGCCAAAGGGGGTTAGGGAGTGTGCGTTCACCCCTCCACTTT
>.|TRBV18|.|TRBJ2-1
CASSPKRDGEQFF
TGTGCCAGCTCACCAAAGAGGGACGGGGAGCAGTTCTTC
>.|TRBV21-1|once|TRBJ2-5
CASSRAVETQYF
TGTGCCAGCAGCAGAGCGGTAGAGACCCAGTACTTC
>.|TRBV7-6|.|TRBJ2-3
CASSSSATVSTDTQYF
TGTGCCAGCAGCTCTAGCGCGACAGTTAGCACAGATACGCAGTATTTT
>.|TRBV30|.|TRBJ2-7
CAYTVGFHEQYF
TGTGCCTACACTGTGGGGTTCCACGAGCAGTACTTC
>.|TRBV25-1|once|TRBJ2-7
CASSESGRNYEQYF
TGTGCCAGCAGTGAATCGGGCCGGAACTACGAGCAGTACTTC
>.|TRBV18|.|TRBJ1-1
CASSPGRGVENTEAFF
TGTGCCAGCTCACCAGGCAGGGGTGTGGAGAACACTGAAGCTTTCTTT
>.|TRBV28|.|TRBJ2-1
CASSPPPAANNEQFF
TGTGCCAGCAGTCCCCCCCCAGCGGCCAACAATGAGCAGTTCTTC
>.|TRBV5-6|.|TRBJ2-1
CASSLGGGSYNEQFF
TGTGCCAGCAGCTTGGGGGGCGGCTCCTACAATGAGCAGTTCTTC
>TRBD2|TRBV28|.|TRBJ2-7
CASKSNPWGSGTLYEQYF
TGTGCCAGCAAATCAAACCCGTGGGGGAGCGGGACCCTCTACGAGCAGTACTTC
>TRBD2|TRBV27|.|TRBJ2-2
CASRPTSANTGELFF
TGTGCCAGCAGGCCGACTAGCGCGAACACCGGGGAGCTGTTTTTT
>TRBD2|TRBV5-8|.|TRBJ2-1
CASSWGLADLFSYNEQFF
TGTGCCAGCAGCTGGGGACTAGCGGACCTATTCTCCTACAATGAGCAGTTCTTC
>.|TRBV19|.|TRBJ2-7
CASSRADGLPSSEQYF
TGTGCCAGTAGTAGAGCTGACGGGTTGCCCAGTTCCGAGCAGTACTTC
>TRBD1|TRBV5-4|.|TRBJ2-3
CASSHDRGRIDTQYF
TGTGCCAGCAGCCATGACAGGGGGCGCATAGATACGCAGTATTTT